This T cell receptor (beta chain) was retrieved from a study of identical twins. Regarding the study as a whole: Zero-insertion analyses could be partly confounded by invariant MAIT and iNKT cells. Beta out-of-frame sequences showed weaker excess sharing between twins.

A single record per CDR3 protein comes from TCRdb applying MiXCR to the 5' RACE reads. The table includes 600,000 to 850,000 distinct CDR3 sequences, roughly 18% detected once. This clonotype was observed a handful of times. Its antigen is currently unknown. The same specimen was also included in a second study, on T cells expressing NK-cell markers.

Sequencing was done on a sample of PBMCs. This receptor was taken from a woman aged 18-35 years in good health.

The CDR3 DNA follows: TGTGCCAGCAGCTTAGGTACTAGTGCGCAGTATTTT. Translated, it gives CASSLGTSAQYF. This rearrangement joins TRBV7-2 to TRBJ2-3, with TRBD2 as a possible D gene (5 bases). With 1 base removed from V and 10 bases from J, the gap between germline ends came to 9 bases. The germline V gene has CDR1 SGHTA and CDR2 FQGNSA. This CDR3 comprises 12 residues.